These 32 T cell receptor beta chains share one sample of origin, sequenced in a study of read filtering for tumor transcriptome and immune sequencing. This library used roughly 400 ng RNA and molecular barcoded adaptors spanning alpha/delta and beta/gamma chains. TCRdb analysed the reads with MiXCR anew, one entry per CDR3 protein. The table includes approximately 43,000 distinct CDR3 sequences, 10% to 15% detected once. Sequencing was done on a sample of a population of CD138-negative cells sorted from bone marrow. The source is a donor at least 40 years old with multiple myeloma.

This clonotype was seen repeatedly, ten times or more. The chain carries TRBV5-1 and TRBJ2-1; D unclear. Germline CDR1 reads SGHRS; CDR2 reads YFSETQ. The CDR3 contains 15 residues. Trimming shortened V by 0 bases and J by 8 bases, and 15 bases separated the two germline ends. CDR3 region: CASSLVAEGSDEQFF. Written as DNA, the CDR3 is TGCGCCAGCAGCTTGGTAGCAGAAGGATCCGATGAGCAGTTCTTC. The full variable domain, completed using reference TRBV5-1 and TRBJ2-1, is KAGVTQTPRYLIKTRGQQVTLSCSPISGHRSVSWYQQTPGQGLQFLFEYFSETQRNKGNFPGRFSGRQFSNSRSEMNVSTLELGDSALYLCASSLVAEGSDEQFFGPGTRLTVL.

Details on this clonotype: A much larger clone differs by one base, so this may be a read error. V is TRBV20-1 and J is TRBJ2-7; D unresolved. Germline lookup yields CDR1 DFQATT and CDR2 SNEGSKA (reference sequence). V was pared by 5 bases and J by 0 bases, with 5 bases between. This CDR3 region has 11 residues. This CDR3 is CSAAASYEQYF. The CDR3 DNA reads as TGCAGTGCTGCCGCCTCCTACGAGCAGTACTTC.

This clonotype came up many times. V is TRBV7-9 and J is TRBJ1-5; a weak D match, TRBD1 (6 bases). Trimming took off 0 bases at V and 7 bases at J, with 7 bases between the two ends. The CDR3 has 13 residues. CDR1 is SEHNR and CDR2 is FQNEAQ in the germline V gene (reference sequence). The CDR3 nucleotides are TGTGCCAGCAGCTTAGCCCAGGGGCAGCCCCAGCATTTT. Translating it yields CASSLAQGQPQHF. The full variable domain, in which reference TRBV7-9 and TRBJ1-5 provide the parts outside the CDR3, is DTGVSQNPRHKITKRGQNVTFRCDPISEHNRLYWYRQTLGQGPEFLTYFQNEAQLEKSRLLSDRFSAERPKGSFSTLEIQRTEQGDSAMYLCASSLAQGQPQHFGDGTRLSIL.

This clonotype was found many times. The chain employs TRBV10-3 and TRBJ1-5; TRBD1 is a possible D gene (5 bases). The V gene's germline CDR1 is ENHRY and CDR2 SYGVKD. V lost 3 bases to trimming and J lost 4 bases, with 13 bases between them. The length of the CDR3 is 15 residues. Written as DNA, the CDR3 is TGTGCCATCAGTGATGGCATCGGGGGGAATCAGCCCCAGCATTTT. Protein: CAISDGIGGNQPQHF.

This clonotype was picked up many times. The chain uses TRBV6-5 and TRBJ2-1; TRBD1 agrees at 9 bases. Germline V gene data show CDR1 as MNHEY and CDR2 as SVGAGI. CDR3 length: 15 residues. With V trimmed by 5 bases and J by 0 bases, 2 bases remained unmatched. CDR3 loop: CASSPQGASYNEQFF. In DNA, the CDR3 is TGTGCCAGCAGTCCACAGGGGGCCTCCTACAATGAGCAGTTCTTC.

As regards this clonotype: Given a far larger clone just one base away, this is likely a sequencing read error. V usage is TRBV6-5 and J usage is TRBJ2-3, with 7 bases aligning to TRBD2. Germline values: CDR1 MNHEY, CDR2 SVGAGI. The CDR3 is made up of 15 amino acids. After removal of 4 bases from V and 4 bases from J, the junction contained 8 bases not matched to a gene. The DNA for the CDR3 is TGTGCCAGCAGTTTGCTAGCGGCTAGCGCAGATACGCAGTATTTT. Protein: CASSLLAASADTQYF.

This clonotype was picked up many times. This chain joins TRBV2 and TRBJ2-7; D possibly corresponds to TRBD2 (6 bases). CDR1 is SNHLY, CDR2 FYNNEI, per germline. The CDR3 is 17 amino acids. V dropped 2 bases and J dropped 2 bases, with 19 bases sitting between them. CDR3 region: CASSESSLGTATYEQYF. The CDR3 region has the DNA TGTGCCAGCAGTGAAAGTTCTCTGGGGACTGCTACCTACGAGCAGTACTTC.

This clonotype was picked up many times. This chain joins TRBV28 and TRBJ2-7, with 9 bases aligning to TRBD1. Per the germline V gene, CDR1 is MDHEN and CDR2 is SYDVKM. The V and J ends lost 7 bases and 4 bases, in that order; junction bases with no gene match: 14. This CDR3 has 16 amino acids. The CDR3 spells CASTTLRGTGRYEQYF. Written as DNA, the CDR3 is TGTGCCAGCACCACTTTGAGGGGGACAGGGAGGTACGAGCAGTACTTC.

This clonotype has at least ten counts. The chain has TRBV2 and TRBJ2-1, with D uncertain. V dropped 10 bases and J dropped 0 bases, with 13 bases sitting between them. Germline assignment: CDR1 SNHLY and CDR2 FYNNEI. The length of the CDR3 is 14 residues. This CDR3 is CATMSASSYNEQFF. In DNA, the CDR3 is TGTGCCACCATGAGCGCCAGCTCCTACAATGAGCAGTTCTTC.

Regarding this clonotype: A read error may be the cause here, since a much bigger clone is one base away. No conserved phenylalanine or tryptophan is present at the end of the CDR3, so a read error is the likely explanation. The rearrangement joins TRBV19 to TRBJ2-1, with a weak D call TRBD2 (6 bases). The germline gives CDR1 LNHDA, CDR2 SQIVND (reference sequence). The V end lost 3 bases, the J end lost 0 bases, and 9 bases lay between the germline ends. CDR3 length: 15 amino acids. The CDR3 protein is CASSIRGVSYNEQFS. The CDR3 DNA is TGTGCCAGTAGTATCCGCGGGGTCTCCTACAATGAGCAGTTCTCC.

The chain recombines TRBV7-9 with TRBJ2-4; D remains ambiguous. There are 17 residues in the CDR3. Germline-derived CDR1 and CDR2 are SEHNR and FQNEAQ (reference sequence). Trimming took off 5 bases at V and 0 bases at J, with 17 bases between the two ends. CDR3 coding DNA: TGTGCCAGCAGCACAGACCGAGGAGAGTCAGCCAAAAACATTCAGTACTTC. It translates to CASSTDRGESAKNIQYF. Complete variable domain (other parts from reference TRBV7-9 and TRBJ2-4): DTGVSQNPRHKITKRGQNVTFRCDPISEHNRLYWYRQTLGQGPEFLTYFQNEAQLEKSRLLSDRFSAERPKGSFSTLEIQRTEQGDSAMYLCASSTDRGESAKNIQYFGAGTRLSVL.

The table lists this clonotype with many counts. J is TRBJ2-1 and V is TRBV7-2; 14 bases fit TRBD2. V shed 5 bases, J shed 8 bases, and the junction held 8 bases outside the gene matches. Germline-derived CDR1 and CDR2 are SGHTA and FQGNSA. This CDR3 spans 16 amino acids. CDR3 sequence reads: CASSPNTGLAGDEQFF. Here the CDR3 DNA reads TGTGCCAGCAGCCCTAACACGGGACTAGCGGGAGATGAGCAGTTCTTC. Looking up the rest from reference TRBV7-2 and TRBJ2-1 gives the full variable domain: GAGVSQSPSNKVTEKGKDVELRCDPISGHTALYWYRQSLGQGLEFLIYFQGNSAPDKSGLPSDRFSAERTGGSVSTLTIQRTQQEDSAVYLCASSPNTGLAGDEQFFGPGTRLTVL.

This clonotype appeared many times. The chain employs TRBV11-3 and TRBJ2-1; D possibly matches TRBD1 or TRBD2 (5 bases each). The CDR3 is 16 residues long. Trimming removed 5 bases from V and 2 bases from J, with 16 bases in between. The germline gives CDR1 SGHNT, CDR2 YENEEA. This chain's CDR3 is CASSPLGRGPYNEQFF. As DNA, the CDR3 is TGTGCCAGCAGCCCTTTAGGTCGGGGACCCTACAATGAGCAGTTCTTC.

V is TRBV2 and J is TRBJ1-1, with 7 positions matching TRBD1. V gave up 6 bases and J gave up 3 bases; unmatched junction bases: 7. The CDR3 runs to 14 residues. Germline V gene data show CDR1 as SNHLY and CDR2 as FYNNEI. The DNA of the CDR3 is TGTGCCAGCAGGGAGGGCAGGGGGTACACTGAAGCTTTCTTT. Translation gives CASREGRGYTEAFF.

This clonotype has at least ten counts. This chain joins TRBV5-1 and TRBJ2-1; D assignment may be TRBD1 or TRBD2 (5 bases each). This CDR3 is built from 14 residues. V was clipped by 0 bases and J by 7 bases, with 11 bases between them. Germline CDR1 reads SGHRS; CDR2 reads YFSETQ. The CDR3 sequence: CASSLEGSDNEQFF. The CDR3 nucleotides are TGCGCCAGCAGCTTGGAGGGGAGCGATAATGAGCAGTTCTTC.

Comment on this clonotype: This probably arose from a read error, given a far larger clone one base away. CDR3 amino acids: CASSPDRSNQPQRF. As DNA, the CDR3 is TGTGCCAGCAGCCCGGACAGGAGTAATCAGCCCCAGCGTTTT. This chain links TRBV7-2 with TRBJ1-5; 7 positions match TRBD1. The CDR3 covers 14 residues. CDR1 is SGHTA and CDR2 is FQGNSA in the germline V gene.

This clonotype was observed many times. The chain uses TRBV21-1 and TRBJ2-7. TRBV21-1 is a pseudogene locus. The CDR3 has 14 amino acids. Here the CDR3 DNA reads TGTGCCAGCAGCAACGCCGGACGGAACTACGAGCAGTACTTC. Its protein product is CASSNAGRNYEQYF.

In this sample, this clonotype turned up many times. The chain has TRBV14 and TRBJ1-1; D is undetermined. This CDR3 spans 14 amino acids. Germline loops: CDR1 SGHDN, CDR2 FVKESK. V shed 0 bases and J shed 3 bases, with 8 bases lying between them. CDR3 residues: CASSQDGGDTEAFF. In DNA form, the CDR3 reads TGTGCCAGCAGCCAAGATGGTGGGGACACTGAAGCTTTCTTT.

This clonotype was seen at least ten times. The chain is built from TRBV20-1 and TRBJ2-3; 8 bases map to TRBD1. The CDR3 is 16 amino acids. CDR1 is DFQATT, CDR2 SNEGSKA, per germline (reference sequence). V shed 3 bases and J 2 bases; nucleotides not matched to a gene: 10. This chain's CDR3 is CSASGPGQDSTDTQYF. The CDR3 DNA reads as TGCAGTGCTAGTGGACCGGGACAGGATTCCACAGATACGCAGTATTTT.

As to this clonotype: A much larger clonotype is one base distant, so this may be a read error. This rearrangement joins TRBV5-6 to TRBJ2-7; D possibly corresponds to TRBD1 (6 bases). V lost 4 bases and J lost 2, with 13 bases in between. CDR1 and CDR2 (germline): SGHDT, YYEEEE. The CDR3 length is 14 residues. The CDR3: CASSPQGRAYEQYF. DNA for the CDR3: TGTGCCAGCAGCCCACAGGGCAGAGCCTACGAGCAGTACTTC. Together with reference TRBV5-6 and TRBJ2-7, the CDR3 gives the full variable domain: DAGVTQSPTHLIKTRGQQVTLRCSPKSGHDTVSWYQQALGQGPQFIFQYYEEEERQRGNFPDRFSGHQFPNYSSELNVNALLLGDSALYLCASSPQGRAYEQYFGPGTRLTVT.

This clonotype was seen at least ten times. The rearrangement joins TRBV2 to TRBJ2-3; 12 bases fit TRBD2. From germline, CDR1 is SNHLY and CDR2 FYNNEI. After removal of 6 bases from V and 7 bases from J, the junction contained 11 bases not matched to a gene. This CDR3 has 16 residues. The CDR3 region is CASRPSSGRASHTQYF. The CDR3 bases are TGTGCCAGCAGACCTTCTAGCGGGAGGGCATCTCATACGCAGTATTTT. The whole variable domain, filled in from reference TRBV2 and TRBJ2-3, reads EPEVTQTPSHQVTQMGQEVILRCVPISNHLYFYWYRQILGQKVEFLVSFYNNEISEKSEIFDDQFSVERPDGSNFTLKIRSTKLEDSAMYFCASRPSSGRASHTQYFGPGTRLTVL.

The genes are TRBV28 and TRBJ2-5, with TRBD1 matching over 9 bases. This CDR3 has 16 amino acids. Germline lookup yields CDR1 MDHEN and CDR2 SYDVKM. Unmatched junction bases numbered 13, after V lost 7 bases and J lost 4 bases. Written as DNA, the CDR3 is TGTGCCAGCACTCTGAATCCGGGACAGGGAGCAGAGACCCAGTACTTC. This codes for CASTLNPGQGAETQYF.

In its sample, this clonotype was seen many times. CDR3 protein: CASSLQGGKTEAFF. The CDR3 DNA is TGTGCCAGCAGTTTACAGGGGGGAAAGACTGAAGCTTTCTTT. The chain combines TRBV27 with TRBJ1-1; 7 bases agree with TRBD1. The CDR3 is made up of 14 amino acids. Germline V gene data show CDR1 as MNHEY and CDR2 as SMNVEV (reference sequence). J gave up 5 bases and V 2 bases, and 5 bases lay outside the gene matches.

This clonotype was seen only a few times. A much more abundant neighbour one base away suggests this may be a read error. Lacking the conserved final phenylalanine or tryptophan, this CDR3 likely reflects a read error. The gene calls are TRBV7-2 and TRBJ1-5; 7 bases are a match to TRBD1. The V gene's germline CDR1 is SGHTA and CDR2 FQGNSA. The V segment lost 5 bases and the J segment 2 bases; nucleotides outside the gene matches: 6. The CDR3 totals 15 residues. CDR3 in amino acids: CASSQGGLGNQPQHL. The CDR3 DNA reads TGTGCCAGCAGCCAAGGGGGCTTGGGCAATCAGCCCCAGCATCTT.

This clonotype is judged medium-sized (0.01 to 0.1%). The chain combines TRBV28 with TRBJ2-1, with 7 bases identical to TRBD1. CDR3 length equals 14 residues. Germline assignment: CDR1 MDHEN and CDR2 SYDVKM. V was pared by 6 bases and J by 6 bases, with 8 bases of the junction left unmatched. The CDR3 nucleotides read TGTGCCAGCAGAATAGGGGGCCCAATCAATGAGCAGTTCTTC. Amino acid sequence: CASRIGGPINEQFF.

This clonotype turned up a few times. This may be a read error: a much more frequent sequence differs by one nucleotide. The rearrangement uses TRBV27 and TRBJ1-1, with D unclear. V lost 3 bases to trimming and J lost 4 bases, with 9 bases between them. Looked up from germline, CDR1 is MNHEY and CDR2 is SMNVEV (reference sequence). The CDR3 extends over 13 amino acids. The CDR3 bases are TGTGCCAGCAGTTTGGGCATGAGCACTGAAGCTTTCTTT. This translates into CASSLGMSTEAFF.

A word on this clonotype: This may come from a read error, since a much larger clone is one base off. This chain links TRBV5-1 with TRBJ1-1; maybe TRBD1 (6 bases). The CDR3 totals 12 residues. In germline, CDR1 is SGHRS, CDR2 YFSETQ. V was clipped by 4 bases and J by 8 bases, with 12 bases between them. The CDR3 spells CASSQFGTEAFF. DNA for the CDR3: TGCGCCAGCAGCCAGTTCGGGACAGAAGCTTTCTTT.

This clonotype occurred once. With a far larger clone one base away, a read error is the likely cause. V gene TRBV4-1 combines with J gene TRBJ1-1; D is unclear. Per the germline V gene, CDR1 is MGHRA and CDR2 is YSYEKL. The CDR3 length is 14 residues. The CDR3 DNA follows: TGCGCCAGCGGCCAAAGGCGGCAGAACACTGAAGCTTTCTTT. Translated: CASGQRRQNTEAFF.

In regard to this clonotype: No conserved phenylalanine or tryptophan ends this CDR3, so it is likely a read error. It is unclear where the CDR3 begins or ends on the DNA, so no DNA is shown, and the CDR3 is as TCRdb lists it. The chain recombines TRBV7-2 with TRBJ2-1; TRBD2 was called by the table and not checked on the DNA. The CDR3 adds up to 18 amino acids, both ends counted. Germline V CDR1 and CDR2: SGHTA, FQGNSA. CDR3 loop: CASSLGTSGRTGYNEQLC.

As regards this clonotype: A much larger clone sits a single nucleotide away, making a read error possible. CDR3: CASSSGLPWALHF. The DNA of the CDR3 is TGTGCCAGCAGTTCGGGACTGCCTTGGGCCCTCCACTTT. The chain uses TRBV12-3 or TRBV12-4 and TRBJ1-1; TRBD1 might be the D (5 bases). The end of the DNA aligns better with TRBJ1-6, so the J call may be wrong. The CDR3 has 13 residues.

This clonotype has at least ten counts. V and J are TRBV11-2 and TRBJ2-1, with TRBD1 matching 12 bases. CDR1 is SGHAT and CDR2 is FQNNGV in the germline V gene. This CDR3 comprises 17 residues. Trimming took 3 bases from V and 9 from J; bases not matched to a gene: 12. CDR3 nucleotides: TGTGCCAGCAGCTTTTGGGGGGACAGGGGGCTCAGTAGTGAGCAGTTCTTC. Translated: CASSFWGDRGLSSEQFF.

This clonotype was detected many times. The chain recombines TRBV4-1 with TRBJ1-5; TRBD1 matches at 7 bases. Germline loops: CDR1 MGHRA, CDR2 YSYEKL. Trimming cost V 3 bases and J 3 bases; bases outside gene matches: 5. This CDR3 has 15 residues. The CDR3: CASSHTQGTNQPQHF. The CDR3 DNA is TGCGCCAGCAGCCATACACAGGGGACCAATCAGCCCCAGCATTTT.